This section outlines one T cell receptor beta chain sequence together with its context. Its antigen is not yet known. No quality values exist for individual bases; no much larger clone is one base distant. Library preparation used the immunoSEQ multiplex PCR assay. For most patients, genomic DNA was isolated with the Qiagen DNeasy Blood and Tissue Kit and shipped frozen to Adaptive Biotechnologies for TCR sequencing. Adaptive Biotechnologies carried out high-throughput TCR-beta CDR3 sequencing of genomic DNA for most patients. For the original study's pipeline: TCR sequencing data were retrieved from Adaptive's ImmunoSEQ software for 15 to 20 patients, whereas three other patients were processed with MiXCR and VDJtools. To correct CD4 versus CD8 sorting errors, sequences present in both subsets at a frequency ratio below 5:1 were removed. CDR3 nucleotide sequences shared between donor and recipient were removed because the origin of such sequences could not be assigned. At least 2-fold expansion over unstimulated cells and a minimum CFSE-low frequency of 0.002% (template counts) or 0.001% (read counts) were required for clones to be classified as alloreactive. A clone was considered mappable if detected in the sequenced pre-transplant spleen, lymph node, or MLR CFSE-low populations of the donor or recipient. Cumulative frequency of alloreactive clones was calculated as a percentage of all sequences weighted by copy number. TCRdb provides this immuneACCESS table in a form limited to in-frame rearrangements. Some clones are lacking; in checked studies, under half of them reflect an unresolved V gene, and why the rest are absent is not known. V and J calls and clone size are those listed in that table; D and trimming were worked out from the DNA. This sample gives approximately 85,000 clones in total; 75% to 95% of them show up just once. The ten largest clones capture less than 8.5% of the sample.

The intended sense of this specimen's time point label: cells obtained before transplantation from donor or recipient. CD3+CD4+ and CD3+CD8+ populations were FACS-sorted from unstimulated pre-transplant donor and recipient cells taken from spleen or lymph nodes. This entry comes from a study of graft-versus-host responses after intestinal transplantation (dated by TCRdb to the early 2020s). Concerning the study at large: The transplants that recipients got were multivisceral, liver-intestinal, or isolated intestinal. Anti-thymocyte globulin induction was given to all recipients, followed by maintenance tacrolimus and steroids for two to four years. After intestinal transplantation, graft-versus-host and host-versus-graft alloreactive T cell clones were followed in the graft, circulation and bone marrow using bulk TCR-beta CDR3 sequencing. Alloreactive clones were identified by sequencing pre-transplant mixed lymphocyte reaction products and comparing these products with unstimulated pre-transplant donor and recipient T cells. The cohort enrolled about two dozen intestinal transplant recipients including one retransplant, and a few patients lacking pretransplant specimens were excluded. Donor T cell macrochimerism was defined as a peak of at least 4% donor T cells among recipient peripheral blood mononuclear cells. Rather than going through the commercial service, samples from a few later patients were sequenced in-house on an Illumina MiSeq and processed with MiXCR.

Broad study findings and their caveats: In the allografts of patients with donor T cell macrochimerism, GvH to HvG T cell clonal ratios were high. GvH clones were detected in recipient bone marrow, and some appeared earlier in ileal mucosa or blood, consistent with an intestinal mucosal origin. Conclusions were limited by the relatively low number and heterogeneity of intestinal transplant patients. Early after transplant, peak levels of circulating GvH clones were found to be associated with declines in HvG clones.

The CDR3 holds 13 amino acids from the cysteine to the phenylalanine. The only DNA kept is the CDR3, 39 bases in frame from the first base. CDR1 and CDR2 are drawn from the germline V gene: MNHEY, SVGAGI. The junction shows trimming of 4 bases on V and 2 bases on J, and the gene matches do not reach 2 bases of it. The chain is assembled from TRBV6-5 and TRBJ2-7, and 7 bases in between align with TRBD2. Source: unstimulated CD8+ T cells sorted from spleen or lymph node cells, taken before transplant. This TCR derives from a human donor who was the organ donor for an intestinal transplant. The nucleotides are TGTGCCAGCAGTTTTGGGGGGGCCTACGAGCAGTACTTC. This yields the protein CASSFGGAYEQYF.